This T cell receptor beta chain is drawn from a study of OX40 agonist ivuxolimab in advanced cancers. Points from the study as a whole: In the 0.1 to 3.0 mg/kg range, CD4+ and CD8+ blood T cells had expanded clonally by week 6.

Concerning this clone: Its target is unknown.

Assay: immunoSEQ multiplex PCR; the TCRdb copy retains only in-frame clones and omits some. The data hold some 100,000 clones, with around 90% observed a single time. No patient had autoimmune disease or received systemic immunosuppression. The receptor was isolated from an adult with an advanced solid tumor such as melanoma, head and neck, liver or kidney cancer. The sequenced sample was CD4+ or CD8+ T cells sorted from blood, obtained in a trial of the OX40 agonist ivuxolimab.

The CDR3 loop is CASSSREGEQFF. Written as DNA, the CDR3 is TGTGCCAGCAGCTCGAGAGAGGGGGAGCAGTTCTTC. The chain joins TRBV7-2 to TRBJ2-1; D is possibly TRBD1 or TRBD2 (5 bases each). Looked up from germline, CDR1 is SGHTA and CDR2 is FQGNSA. This CDR3 is built from 12 residues. V dropped 4 bases and J dropped 10 bases, with 11 bases sitting between them.